This T cell receptor (beta chain) was found in a study of HIV-infected patients and healthy controls. General study findings and limits: In healthy controls, MAIT alpha CDR3s were common; in HIV+ repertoires, severely depleted.

Alpha and beta constant-region primers primed reverse transcription of around 500 ng RNA. Each of the alpha and beta chains got its own library through chain-specific third strand synthesis with indices. A short first PCR added P5 and P7 adapter elements and a second index. TCRdb reprocessed the 5' RACE reads with MiXCR, giving one entry per CDR3 protein. The sample has about 14,000 distinct CDR3 sequences, around 12% seen once. The CDR3 spans 15 residues. CDR1 and CDR2 from the germline V gene are MGHRA and YSYEKL. Trimming took off 1 base at V and 7 bases at J, with 11 bases between the two ends. Antiretroviral therapy had run roughly three months, about 14 weeks, before follow-up blood collection. Whole blood was used without fractionation, so all unsorted peripheral T cells were included. This clonotype was seen ten or more times. Its antigen is unknown.

This receptor was taken from an adult with HIV infection. The donor label of this sample is uncertain. This chain uses TRBV4-1 with TRBJ1-6; D ambiguous. The source was blood, collected during antiretroviral therapy. The CDR3 loop is CASSQGAGRNSPLHF. CDR3 DNA sequence: TGCGCCAGCAGCCAAGGGGCTGGGAGAAATTCACCCCTCCACTTT.